A selection of T cell receptor beta chains follows, all from one sample in a study of identical twins. TCRdb re-derived calls from the 5' RACE reads in MiXCR, one entry per CDR3 protein. The repertoire holds some 900,000 distinct CDR3 sequences, with 9% to 15% as singletons. The sample was also reused in another study, on yellow fever vaccine responses in identical twins.

The sequenced sample consisted of PBMCs. The receptors originated from a woman aged 18-29 years in good health. The CDR3 runs from the conserved cysteine through the conserved F or W. Each record gives: V gene, J gene, CDR3 protein.

>TRBV28|TRBJ2-7
CASSLQVPGAYEQYF
>TRBV15|TRBJ1-1
CATSQELEVAEAFF
>TRBV6-2/TRBV6-3|TRBJ2-1
CASIPKGSGNEQFF
>TRBV6-2/TRBV6-3|TRBJ2-3
CASSYTSRSTDTQYF
>TRBV20-1|TRBJ2-5
CSAQAGETQYF
>TRBV29-1|TRBJ2-7
CSVETFYEQYF
>TRBV12-3/TRBV12-4|TRBJ2-3
CASSPHGASGSTDTQYF
>TRBV10-3|TRBJ2-7
CAISGRTRSSYEQYF
>TRBV6-1|TRBJ1-2
CGIFRAKYGYTF
>TRBV19|TRBJ1-1
CASKDRVYAEAFF
>TRBV20-1|TRBJ1-2
CSARGEGANYGYTF
>TRBV24-1|TRBJ1-5
CATSDPDRDQPQHF
>TRBV25-1|TRBJ1-4
CASSEYQGTGINEKLFF
>TRBV12-5|TRBJ2-2
CASGFGSKELADPNTGELFF
>TRBV20-1|TRBJ1-5
CSASSGQGESNQPQHF
>TRBV5-1|TRBJ2-2
CASSGLAGSYTGELFF
>TRBV12-5|TRBJ2-5
CASGLGDYFQETQYF
>TRBV2|TRBJ1-2
CASRGQGAAYGYTF
>TRBV20-1|TRBJ2-1
CSASAVLNNEQFF
>TRBV10-1|TRBJ2-3
CASSLDRGVDTQYF
>TRBV6-6|TRBJ2-7
CASSFQGVHEQYF
>TRBV7-3|TRBJ2-3
CASSRQASGRGTDTQYF
>TRBV12-3/TRBV12-4|TRBJ2-1
CASTRRGYNEQFF
>TRBV4-2|TRBJ1-2
CASSQEEGIDYGYTF
>TRBV2|TRBJ2-3
CASSEGAPTSGGTSTDTQYF
>TRBV9|TRBJ2-1
CASSVVWGADEQFF
>TRBV27|TRBJ2-3
CASSPPLAGGPDTQYF
>TRBV20-1|TRBJ2-1
CSARVRVSSYNEQFF
>TRBV12-3/TRBV12-4|TRBJ2-1
CASSLSGRAELEQFF
>TRBV7-2|TRBJ2-3
CASKQGVLADTQYF
>TRBV12-3/TRBV12-4|TRBJ2-1
CASSLEGAGNEQFF
>TRBV2|TRBJ1-5
CASSGEYQPQHF
>TRBV6-1|TRBJ1-1
CASILQGNTEAFF
>TRBV10-1|TRBJ2-4
CASSESNSGAHPKNIQYF
>TRBV7-9|TRBJ2-1
CASSLSERDEQFF
>TRBV20-1|TRBJ2-3
CSAREGTSGRAQYF
>TRBV11-2|TRBJ2-3
CASSLGVGGDTQYF
>TRBV20-1|TRBJ2-1
CSARLGKNNEQFF
>TRBV10-3|TRBJ2-7
CAISQLGGTIIEQYF
>TRBV11-2|TRBJ2-5
CASSLDFVSETQYF
>TRBV20-1|TRBJ2-1
CSARDEGQQGNEQFF
>TRBV4-2|TRBJ2-5
CASSQGDWGETQYF
>TRBV5-1|TRBJ2-1
CASSLASGRYGNDEQFF
>TRBV12-3/TRBV12-4|TRBJ1-5
CASSLKGFDQPQHF
>TRBV5-1|TRBJ1-1
CASSLFSRTEAFF
>TRBV20-1|TRBJ1-1
CSARNPGAEAFF
>TRBV7-2|TRBJ2-7
CASSLEASSYEQYF
>TRBV7-9|TRBJ2-3
CASSSPRSPSVDTQYF
>TRBV10-3|TRBJ2-1
CAIRASGRTYNEQFF
>TRBV24-1|TRBJ2-2
CATSDWGAGENTGELFF
>TRBV7-3|TRBJ2-1
CASSLKGQGHNEQFF
>TRBV3-1|TRBJ2-1
CASKGQGALGEQFF
>TRBV4-1|TRBJ2-3
CASSQEDRYTDTQYF
>TRBV11-2|TRBJ2-1
CASSEIPGPPPGEQFF
>TRBV29-1|TRBJ2-3
CSVAPLAGGRDTQYF
>TRBV12-3/TRBV12-4|TRBJ1-2
CASIKSGNSGGYTF
>TRBV20-1|TRBJ2-1
CSANSLHEQFF
>TRBV29-1|TRBJ2-3
CSVLVWVSGEWGTDTQYF
>TRBV12-3/TRBV12-4|TRBJ2-1
CASSLWLNQNEQFF